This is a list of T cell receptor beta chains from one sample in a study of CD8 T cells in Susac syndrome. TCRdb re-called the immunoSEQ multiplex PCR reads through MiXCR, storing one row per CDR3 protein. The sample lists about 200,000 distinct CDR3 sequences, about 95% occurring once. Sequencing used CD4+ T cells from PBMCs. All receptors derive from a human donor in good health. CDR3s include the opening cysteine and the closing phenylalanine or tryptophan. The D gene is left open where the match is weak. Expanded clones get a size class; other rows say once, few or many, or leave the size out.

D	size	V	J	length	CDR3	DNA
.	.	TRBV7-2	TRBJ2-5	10	CASSLDPQYF	TGTGCCAGCAGCTTAGATCCCCAGTACTTC
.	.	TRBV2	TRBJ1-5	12	CASDGGIQPQHF	TGTGCCAGCGATGGGGGAATTCAGCCCCAGCATTTT
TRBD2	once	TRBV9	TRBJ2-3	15	CASSATSGTTDTQYF	TGTGCCAGCAGCGCCACTAGCGGGACCACAGATACGCAGTATTTT
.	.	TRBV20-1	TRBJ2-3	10	CSVGLDTQYF	TGCAGTGTAGGTCTGGATACGCAGTATTTT
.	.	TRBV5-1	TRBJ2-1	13	CASSTLALNEQFF	TGCGCCAGCAGCACGCTAGCCCTAAATGAGCAGTTCTTC
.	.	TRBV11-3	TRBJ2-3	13	CASTGVGPDTQYF	TGTGCCAGCACCGGGGTTGGCCCGGATACGCAGTATTTT
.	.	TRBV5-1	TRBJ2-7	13	CASSLAQTYEQYF	TGCGCCAGCAGCTTGGCACAGACCTACGAGCAGTACTTC
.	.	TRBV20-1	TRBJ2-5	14	CSARRDGLGETQYF	TGCAGTGCTAGGAGGGACGGCCTGGGAGAGACCCAGTACTTC
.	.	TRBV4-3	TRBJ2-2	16	CASSQVQVGSDGELFF	TGCGCCAGCAGCCAAGTCCAAGTCGGTTCTGACGGGGAGCTGTTTTTT
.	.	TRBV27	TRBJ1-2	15	CASSRRQTSNYGYTF	TGTGCCAGCAGTCGTCGTCAGACCTCTAACTATGGCTACACCTTC
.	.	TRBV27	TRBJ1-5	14	CASSGPGAGQPQHF	TGTGCCAGCAGTGGGCCGGGGGCAGGACAGCCCCAGCATTTT
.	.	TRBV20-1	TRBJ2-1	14	CSAPLKASYNEQFF	TGCAGTGCTCCACTGAAGGCCTCCTACAATGAGCAGTTCTTC
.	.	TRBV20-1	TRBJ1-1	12	CSARNRGPGAFF	TGCAGTGCTAGAAACCGGGGGCCCGGGGCTTTCTTT
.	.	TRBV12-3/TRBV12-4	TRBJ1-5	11	CASSSNQPQHF	TGTGCCAGCAGTTCTAATCAGCCCCAGCATTTT
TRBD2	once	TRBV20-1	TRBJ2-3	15	CSARDVASGAYTQYF	TGCAGTGCTAGAGATGTAGCTAGCGGTGCCTATACGCAGTATTTT
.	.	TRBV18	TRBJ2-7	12	CASSPQIYEQYF	TGTGCCAGCTCACCACAGATCTACGAGCAGTACTTC
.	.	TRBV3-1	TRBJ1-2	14	CASSQEVGRYGYTF	TGTGCCAGCAGCCAGGAGGTAGGGCGTTATGGCTACACCTTC
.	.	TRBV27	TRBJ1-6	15	CASSLRPGENSPLHF	TGTGCCAGCAGTTTAAGGCCAGGGGAAAATTCACCCCTCCACTTT
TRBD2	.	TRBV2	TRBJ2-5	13	CAGSGDNQETQYF	TGTGCCGGTAGCGGGGATAACCAAGAGACCCAGTACTTC
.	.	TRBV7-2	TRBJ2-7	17	CASSLANDRISGYEQYF	TGTGCCAGCAGCTTAGCCAACGACAGGATCTCAGGCTACGAGCAGTACTTC
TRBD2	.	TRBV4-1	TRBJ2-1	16	CASSQDRLAGGNEQFF	TGCGCCAGCAGCCAAGATAGGCTAGCGGGGGGCAATGAGCAGTTCTTC
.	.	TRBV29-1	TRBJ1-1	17	CSVSHLSNRVMNTEAFF	TGCAGCGTGAGCCACTTATCCAACAGGGTCATGAACACTGAAGCTTTCTTT
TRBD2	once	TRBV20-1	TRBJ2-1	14	CSALGTSPYNEQFF	TGCAGTGCCCTGGGGACTAGTCCTTACAATGAGCAGTTCTTC
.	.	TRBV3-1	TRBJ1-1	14	CASSPLGTTSAAFF	TGTGCCAGCAGCCCGTTAGGGACTACATCGGCAGCTTTCTTT
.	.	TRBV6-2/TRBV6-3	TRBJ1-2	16	CASSPDGRVRSYGYTF	TGTGCCAGCAGTCCGGACGGCCGGGTGCGGTCCTATGGCTACACCTTC
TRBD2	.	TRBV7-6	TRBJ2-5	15	CASSLGTSGGETQYF	TGTGCCAGCAGCTTAGGGACTAGCGGAGGGGAGACCCAGTACTTC
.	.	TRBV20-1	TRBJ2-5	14	CSAHSGTERETQYF	TGCAGTGCACACTCCGGGACCGAGAGGGAGACCCAGTACTTC
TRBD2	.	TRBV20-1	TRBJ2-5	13	CSAPPAGGETQYF	TGCAGTGCGCCCCCAGCGGGAGGAGAGACCCAGTACTTC
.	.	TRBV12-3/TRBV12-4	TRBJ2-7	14	CASSNGWAVYEQYF	TGTGCCAGCAGCAATGGGTGGGCCGTGTACGAGCAGTACTTC